This T cell receptor beta chain was obtained from a study of tumor-infiltrating lymphocytes in oesophageal squamous cell carcinoma. Turning to this clonotype: Likely a read error: the CDR3 ends without its conserved phenylalanine or tryptophan. It is unclear where the CDR3 begins or ends on the DNA, so no DNA is shown, and the CDR3 is as TCRdb lists it.

The CDR3 comprises 16 residues, both ends counted. Germline V gene data show CDR1 as SEHNR and CDR2 as FQNEAQ (reference sequence). TCRdb independently ran MiXCR on the PCR reads; one entry per CDR3 protein. The sample lists about 19,000 distinct CDR3 sequences; roughly 41% were seen once. Sequencing was carried out using normal esophageal tissue next to the tumor. This clonotype was sampled from a male donor with esophageal squamous cell carcinoma. The genes are TRBV7-9 and TRBJ2-1; the DNA was not compared with TRBD1, the D call given in the table. CDR3 residues: CASSSTGGFSGYTFGS.